The rows below give T cell receptor beta chains drawn from one sample of a study of CD8 T cells in ankylosing spondylitis. Using its own MiXCR run on the 5' RACE reads, TCRdb lists one record per CDR3 protein. The sample has about 540,000 distinct CDR3 sequences, roughly an eighth seen once. The sequencing sample was made of blood, either unsorted or a sorted T cell fraction (not recorded which). Receptor source: a male donor with ankylosing spondylitis. The CDR3 runs from the conserved cysteine through the conserved F or W. Fields, in order: J gene, D gene, clone size, V gene, CDR3 protein, CDR3 DNA. The D gene is left open where the match is weak. Size is stated for part of the rows, as once, few or many counts, or as a class when the clone is expanded.

>TRBJ2-5|.|.|TRBV7-9
CASAYAGLRKETQYF
TGTGCCAGCGCCTATGCGGGGCTACGGAAGGAGACCCAGTACTTC
>TRBJ2-6|.|few|TRBV4-2
CASSRWGGGANVLTF
TGTGCCAGCAGCCGATGGGGCGGTGGGGCCAACGTCCTGACTTTC
>TRBJ2-6|TRBD1|few|TRBV2
CASRRDRFSGANVLTF
TGTGCCAGCAGGCGGGACAGGTTCTCTGGGGCCAACGTCCTGACTTTC
>TRBJ2-3|TRBD2|few|TRBV12-3/TRBV12-4
CASAPPSGRTDTQYF
TGTGCCAGCGCCCCCCCTAGCGGGAGAACAGATACGCAGTATTTT
>TRBJ2-3|TRBD2|few|TRBV30
CAWSERTSGFTDTQYF
TGTGCCTGGAGTGAGAGGACTAGCGGTTTCACAGATACGCAGTATTTT
>TRBJ2-3|TRBD2|.|TRBV10-2
CASSESGGSDTQYF
TGCGCCAGCAGTGAGTCTGGCGGGAGCGATACGCAGTATTTT
>TRBJ2-2|TRBD2|many|TRBV29-1
CSVESREGYTGELFF
TGCAGCGTTGAAAGCCGGGAGGGGTACACCGGGGAGCTGTTTTTT
>TRBJ2-3|TRBD2|.|TRBV7-8
CASSLVPETSGTEDTQYF
TGTGCCAGCAGCTTAGTCCCTGAGACTAGCGGAACGGAAGATACGCAGTATTTT
>TRBJ2-1|.|many|TRBV5-1
CASSARDGNNEQFF
TGCGCCAGCAGCGCCCGGGACGGAAACAATGAGCAGTTCTTC
>TRBJ1-5|TRBD1|few|TRBV3-1
CASSSRDSGNQPQHF
TGTGCCAGCAGCTCCCGGGACAGTGGCAATCAGCCCCAGCATTTT
>TRBJ2-7|TRBD2|few|TRBV20-1
CSANPLAGGTYEQYF
TGCAGTGCCAATCCCCTGGCGGGAGGTACCTACGAGCAGTACTTC
>TRBJ2-1|TRBD2|.|TRBV5-1
CASSVGGLADYNEQFF
TGCGCCAGCAGCGTGGGGGGACTAGCGGACTACAATGAGCAGTTCTTC
>TRBJ2-3|TRBD2|few|TRBV15
CATSRDSMAGGPDTQYF
TGTGCCACCAGCAGAGATTCCATGGCGGGAGGACCAGATACGCAGTATTTT
>TRBJ2-1|TRBD1|.|TRBV15
CATSRETNRGYNEQFF
TGTGCCACCAGCAGAGAAACCAACAGGGGCTACAATGAGCAGTTCTTC
>TRBJ1-1|.|many|TRBV20-1
CSAREVLNTEAFF
TGCAGTGCTAGAGAGGTGTTGAACACTGAAGCTTTCTTT
>TRBJ2-3|.|many|TRBV11-2
CASSLGHLNQGTQYF
TGTGCCAGCAGCTTAGGACACCTTAATCAAGGCACGCAGTATTTT
>TRBJ2-3|.|.|TRBV21-1
CATITGTPESQDTQYF
TGTGCCACAATTACAGGGACCCCAGAATCACAAGATACGCAGTATTTT
>TRBJ2-1|TRBD2|many|TRBV29-1
CSAPGLAGNNNEQFF
TGCAGCGCTCCGGGACTAGCGGGAAACAATAATGAGCAGTTCTTC
>TRBJ2-2|TRBD2|few|TRBV5-1
CASSLRLAGVNTGELFF
TGCGCCAGCAGCTTGAGGCTAGCGGGAGTTAACACCGGGGAGCTGTTTTTT
>TRBJ2-2|TRBD2|.|TRBV5-1
CASRTGRDTGELFF
TGCGCCAGCAGGACGGGGAGGGACACCGGGGAGCTGTTTTTT
>TRBJ2-2|.|few|TRBV20-1
CSAHLSGTGELFF
TGCAGTGCCCACCTAAGCGGAACCGGGGAGCTGTTTTTT
>TRBJ2-3|.|many|TRBV20-1
CSAPSAGADTQYF
TGCAGTGCGCCCTCGGCTGGGGCAGATACGCAGTATTTT
>TRBJ1-1|.|few|TRBV20-1
CSAIGFIKGTRVNTEAFF
TGCAGTGCTATAGGGTTTATCAAGGGGACCAGAGTGAACACTGAAGCTTTCTTT
>TRBJ1-5|.|many|TRBV11-2
CASSQTNNQPQHF
TGTGCCAGCAGCCAAACAAACAATCAGCCCCAGCATTTT
>TRBJ2-7|.|many|TRBV7-2
CAVGSSEQYF
TGTGCCGTGGGATCTTCCGAGCAGTACTTC
>TRBJ2-7|TRBD1|many|TRBV20-1
CSARDVRGLEQYF
TGCAGTGCTAGAGACGTCAGGGGGCTCGAGCAGTACTTC
>TRBJ1-5|.|many|TRBV27
CASSSRSVGGPLNQPQHF
TGTGCCAGCAGTTCTCGGTCCGTGGGGGGCCCACTCAATCAGCCCCAGCATTTT
>TRBJ2-3|.|.|TRBV9
CASSVRDGTDTQYF
TGTGCCAGCAGCGTGCGGGATGGCACAGATACGCAGTATTTT
>TRBJ2-3|TRBD1|few|TRBV10-3
CAIRDRDGVGTDTQYF
TGTGCCATCAGGGACAGGGACGGGGTGGGCACAGATACGCAGTATTTT
>TRBJ2-3|.|.|TRBV5-1
CASTLSATPDTQYF
TGCGCCAGCACTCTAAGCGCGACTCCAGATACGCAGTATTTT
>TRBJ2-3|TRBD2|.|TRBV6-6
CASSPSGADTQYF
TGTGCCAGCAGTCCTAGCGGGGCAGATACGCAGTATTTT
>TRBJ2-3|.|.|TRBV7-2
CASSLDPTGDTQYF
TGTGCCAGCAGCTTAGACCCGACCGGAGATACGCAGTATTTT